This passage covers 23 T cell receptor beta chains from one sample sequenced in a study of post-analysis software for immune sequencing data. The study, taken as a whole, reports: Among 5 or 6 TRBV segments more frequent in patients than controls were TRBV5-6, TRBV5-1 and TRBV20-1.

Unique molecular identifiers were carried by the TCR beta cDNA libraries. TCRdb itself ran the PCR reads through MiXCR, one entry per CDR3 protein. This repertoire shows 150,000 to 200,000 distinct CDR3 sequences, around 28% found once; its top ten account for over 1.2%. Their specific antigens are unknown. Sequenced material: blood. The receptor set was obtained from a girl aged 10 to 17 with multiple sclerosis.

With respect to this clonotype: A much larger clone differs from this one at a single base, so this may be a read error. This chain connects TRBV6-5 to TRBJ2-3; D unclear. The V gene's germline CDR1 is MNHEY and CDR2 SVGAGI. The length of the CDR3 is 13 residues. In nucleotides, the CDR3 is TGTGCCAGCATCGACCCTGGCACAGATACGCGGTATTTT. This codes for CASIDPGTDTRYF.

The table lists this clonotype with a few counts. The V and J genes are TRBV20-1 and TRBJ2-3; 11 positions agree with TRBD2. Germline CDR1 and CDR2: DFQATT and SNEGSKA (reference sequence). This CDR3 comprises 18 residues. Trimming cost V 0 bases and J 4 bases; bases outside gene matches: 12. The DNA for the CDR3 is TGCAGTGCTAGAGATTGGTTAGCGGGAGGGCGAGAGGCAGATACGCAGTATTTT. Translating gives CSARDWLAGGREADTQYF.

The chain joins TRBV12-3 or TRBV12-4 to TRBJ1-2; possible D gene TRBD1, 6 bases. Trimming took 3 bases from V and 4 from J, leaving 12 bases between them. CDR3 length: 14 amino acids. The chain's CDR3 is CASSFRGGVYGYTF. CDR3 DNA sequence: TGTGCCAGCAGTTTTCGGGGGGGCGTCTATGGCTACACCTTC.

The chain has TRBV7-2 and TRBJ2-3; 7 positions match TRBD2. The germline CDR1 and CDR2 sequences are SGHTA and FQGNSA. This CDR3 is 16 amino acids long. V was clipped by 3 bases and J by 5 bases; unmatched bases: 11. This chain's CDR3 is CASSLGGRAKRDTQYF. CDR3 nucleotide sequence: TGTGCCAGCAGCTTGGGAGGGAGGGCAAAAAGAGATACGCAGTATTTT.

The sample holds many counts of this clonotype. CDR3 sequence: CSVLPPREQFF. The CDR3 DNA follows: TGCAGCGTTTTGCCCCCACGAGAGCAGTTCTTC. The chain carries TRBV29-1 and TRBJ2-1; D gene unclear. This CDR3 has 11 residues. From germline, CDR1 is SQVTM and CDR2 ANQGSEA. V gave up 5 bases and J gave up 10 bases, with 12 bases separating them.

This clonotype has at least ten counts. The chain links TRBV3-1 to TRBJ2-1; the match to TRBD2 covers 16 bases. V gave up 4 bases and J gave up 9 bases; unmatched junction bases: 3. CDR1 LGHDT and CDR2 YNNKEL come from the germline V gene (reference sequence). The CDR3 runs 15 residues. This CDR3 reads CASSPGLAGGGEQFF. In nucleotides, the CDR3 is TGTGCCAGCAGCCCGGGACTAGCGGGAGGGGGTGAGCAGTTCTTC.

About this clonotype itself: At one end the junction does not follow the germline gene, possibly because of a read error. This chain links TRBV13 with TRBJ2-1; D not certain. CDR1 is PRHDT and CDR2 is FYEKMQ in the germline V gene (reference sequence). CDR3 size: 11 residues. CDR3 nucleotides: TGTACCAGCAGCTTAGGTGATGAGCAGTTCTTC. It codes for CTSSLGDEQFF.

The chain carries TRBV19 and TRBJ1-1, with 8 bases aligning to TRBD1. V dropped 5 bases and J dropped 7; count of bases not matched to a gene: 9. Looked up from germline, CDR1 is LNHDA and CDR2 is SQIVND (reference sequence). The CDR3 runs 14 residues. The CDR3 loop is CASSHRTGRSEAFF. The CDR3 DNA is TGTGCCAGTAGTCACCGGACAGGGAGGAGTGAAGCTTTCTTT.

The V and J genes are TRBV29-1 and TRBJ2-7, with 8 bases identical to TRBD1. Germline V gene data show CDR1 as SQVTM and CDR2 as ANQGSEA. The junction had 7 bases not matched to a gene; V was cut back by 7 bases and J by 2 bases. The CDR3 spans 13 residues. Here the CDR3 DNA reads TGCAGCGCCGCGCAACAGGGGGCCTACGAGCAGTACTTC. Translated, it gives CSAAQQGAYEQYF.

J is TRBJ1-1 and V is TRBV27; the D gene is possibly TRBD1 (6 bases). This CDR3 is 15 amino acids long. Trimming took off 7 bases at V and 1 base at J, with 16 bases between the two ends. CDR1 is MNHEY and CDR2 is SMNVEV in the germline V gene (reference sequence). The chain's CDR3 is CASKKGSGENTEAFF. The CDR3 nucleotides are TGTGCCAGCAAAAAGGGCTCAGGGGAGAACACTGAAGCTTTCTTT.

This clonotype has ten or more counts. The chain is built from TRBV25-1 and TRBJ1-5; 8 positions agree with TRBD1. CDR1 is MGHDK, CDR2 SYGVNS, per germline. The CDR3 covers 18 residues. V shed 1 base and J 2 bases; nucleotides not matched to a gene: 10. CDR3 region: CASSESNQDRGGNQPQHF. The CDR3 coding sequence is TGTGCCAGCAGTGAATCCAACCAAGACAGGGGAGGCAATCAGCCCCAGCATTTT.

Remarks on this clonotype: This may arise from a read error, as a much more abundant clone is one base away. The chain employs TRBV7-9 and TRBJ2-5; TRBD1 matches 7 bases. Matching the DNA end better, TRBJ2-7 makes the J call doubtful. Germline V lookup: CDR1 SEHNR, CDR2 FQNEAQ (reference sequence). The CDR3 is made up of 15 amino acids. This CDR3 reads CASSLGQGMRGEQYF. The CDR3 DNA reads TGTGCCAGCAGCTTAGGACAGGGAATGAGAGGCGAGCAGTACTTC.

Only a few counts were recorded for this clonotype. Its ends do not fully match the called genes, so a read error is possible. This chain joins TRBV6-2 or TRBV6-3 and TRBJ2-3, with a weak D call TRBD2 (5 bases). The CDR3 is 15 residues long. The germline V gene encodes CDR1 MNHEY and CDR2 SVGEGT. CDR3 sequence (DNA): TGTGCCGGCAGTTATGGAGGTGCGATCCCAGATACGCAGTATTTT. It encodes CAGSYGGAIPDTQYF.

Comments on this clonotype: This may arise from a read error, as a much more abundant clone is one base away. The chain uses TRBV28 and TRBJ2-1, with D maybe TRBD2 (6 bases). From germline, CDR1 is MDHEN and CDR2 SYDVKM. The CDR3 is 14 amino acids. CDR3 sequence (DNA): TGTGCCAGCAGGCGGGATAGCTCCTCCAATGAGCAGTTCTTC. Translating it yields CASRRDSSSNEQFF.

At least ten counts were recorded for this clonotype. The J gene is TRBJ2-1, the V gene TRBV29-1; possibly TRBD1 for D (5 bases). This CDR3 is built from 13 residues. Looked up from germline, CDR1 is SQVTM and CDR2 is ANQGSEA. Trimming left V 7 bases short and J 0 bases short, with 10 bases between. Here the CDR3 DNA reads TGCAGCGCACGAGACAGCTCCTACAATGAGCAGTTCTTC. Protein: CSARDSSYNEQFF.

This clonotype was counted only a few times. The chain carries TRBV7-2 and TRBJ2-1; 8 nucleotides agree with TRBD2. CDR1 is SGHTA and CDR2 is FQGNSA in the germline V gene. Trimming took 1 base from V and 9 from J; bases not matched to a gene: 8. The CDR3 runs 15 residues. Here the CDR3 reads CASSLVESGRVEQFF. The CDR3 bases are TGTGCCAGCAGCTTAGTGGAAAGCGGGAGAGTTGAGCAGTTCTTC.

The rearrangement links TRBV10-3 to TRBJ1-1; weak D call: TRBD1 (5 bases). Trimming removed 6 bases at V and 8 bases at J, with 22 bases between. CDR3 length: 15 residues. Germline values: CDR1 ENHRY, CDR2 SYGVKD. The DNA of the CDR3 is TGTGCCATCAGCCTGGGACGCGCCGAGGGATTCGAAGCTTTCTTT. Translated, it gives CAISLGRAEGFEAFF.

This clonotype was observed many times. The CDR3: CASRIAGLISTDTQYF. Written as DNA, the CDR3 is TGCGCCAGCAGGATAGCGGGGCTGATTAGCACAGATACGCAGTATTTT. The V gene is TRBV5-1, the J gene TRBJ2-3; 8 bases are a match to TRBD2. Germline CDR1 SGHRS, CDR2 YFSETQ. There are 16 residues in the CDR3. V lost 5 bases, J lost 0 bases, and 8 bases stayed unmatched.

In this sample, this clonotype turned up many times. The CDR3 region has the DNA TGTGCCAGCAGCTTGAGGGGATGGTCCCCCTCAAGCACAGATACGCAGTATTTT. As protein: CASSLRGWSPSSTDTQYF. The genes are TRBV5-5 and TRBJ2-3, with D possibly being TRBD1 (5 bases). The CDR3 sequence is 18 residues long. V lost 1 base and J 0 bases, leaving 18 bases between the germline ends. Germline CDR1 SGHKS, CDR2 YYEKEE (reference sequence).

As to this clonotype: The junction shows a germline mismatch at one end, possibly a read error. The gene calls are TRBV29-1 and TRBJ1-2; tentative D call: TRBD1 (6 bases). Germline CDR1 reads SQVTM; CDR2 reads ANQGSEA. The CDR3 extends over 15 amino acids. The CDR3 coding sequence is TGCAGCGTTCGGGGACAAGGGGTAGCTAACTGTGGCTACACCTTC. Translation gives CSVRGQGVANCGYTF.

This clonotype was seen many times. V usage is TRBV3-1 and J usage is TRBJ2-1; perhaps TRBD2 as D (6 bases). Per the germline V gene, CDR1 is LGHDT and CDR2 is YNNKEL (reference sequence). This CDR3 has 16 amino acids. Trimming took 4 bases from V and 0 from J, leaving 13 bases between them. The CDR3 here is CASSLRSGSSYNEQFF. CDR3 bases: TGTGCCAGCAGCCTACGTAGCGGCAGCTCCTACAATGAGCAGTTCTTC.

About this clonotype: This sequence may be a read error, since a much larger clone differs from it by one base. The chain uses TRBV6-5 and TRBJ1-2, with D possibly being TRBD1 (5 bases). Germline V gene data show CDR1 as MNHEY and CDR2 as SVGAGI. The CDR3 contains 14 residues. V gave up 6 bases and J gave up 6 bases, with 17 bases separating them. The CDR3 loop is CASRYAGAGNGYTF. In nucleotides, the CDR3 is TGTGCCAGCAGGTATGCCGGGGCAGGGAATGGCTACACCTTC.

As concerns this clonotype: A read error may account for a junction end that differs from germline. The CDR3 reads CTSSLAGGGGNQPQHF. For the CDR3, the DNA is TGTACCAGCAGCTTAGCTGGGGGGGGCGGCAATCAGCCCCAGCATTTT. J is TRBJ1-5 and V is TRBV7-8; tentative D call: TRBD1 (6 bases). In germline, CDR1 is SGHVS, CDR2 FQNEAQ. This CDR3 is built from 16 residues. Based on the CDR3 plus reference TRBV7-8 and TRBJ1-5, the full variable domain is GAGVSQSPRYKVAKRGQDVALRCDPISGHVSLFWYQQALGQGPEFLTYFQNEAQLDKSGLPSDRFFAERPEGSVSTLKIQRTQQEDSAVYLCTSSLAGGGGNQPQHFGDGTRLSIL.